One sample yielded the 8 T cell receptor beta chains listed below, sequenced in a study of graft-versus-host responses after intestinal transplantation. No antigen has been assigned to these receptors. Generated by immunoSEQ multiplex PCR, the TCRdb table keeps only in-frame clones and is missing some. Among about 100,000 clones, about nine tenths were seen once, and the ten largest hold more than 0.15%. Specimen: unstimulated CD4+ T cells sorted from spleen or lymph node cells, collected before transplant. Source of these receptors: a human donor who was the organ donor for an intestinal transplant.

This chain connects TRBV6-5 to TRBJ1-1; the D is unclear. This CDR3 comprises 15 residues. V lost 6 bases and J 2 bases, leaving 16 bases between the germline ends. Germline-derived CDR1 and CDR2 are MNHEY and SVGAGI. CDR3 protein: CASSNTMVSNTEAFF. The CDR3 DNA is TGTGCCAGCAGCAACACCATGGTATCCAACACTGAAGCTTTCTTT.

As DNA, the CDR3 is TGTGCCAGCAGTGGCCGCGGGGTGTCGAACACCGGGGAGCTGTTTTTT. This translates into CASSGRGVSNTGELFF. The chain has TRBV6-4 and TRBJ2-2; maybe TRBD2 (6 bases). Germline V gene sequence: CDR1 MRHNA, CDR2 SNTAGT. V was trimmed by 4 bases and J by 0 bases, leaving 12 bases between them. There are 16 residues in the CDR3.

The V gene is TRBV4-1, the J gene TRBJ1-2; 7 positions agree with TRBD1. V lost 1 base to trimming and J lost 8 bases; unmatched junction nucleotides: 7. Germline V gene sequence: CDR1 MGHRA, CDR2 YSYEKL. The CDR3 has 14 residues. The CDR3 loop is CASSQARGRTGYTF. The CDR3, as DNA: TGCGCCAGCAGCCAAGCTAGGGGGCGAACGGGCTACACCTTC.

This chain connects TRBV6-1 to TRBJ1-1; maybe TRBD1 (5 bases). Trimming stripped 8 bases from V and 1 base from J, with 14 bases between. Looked up from germline, CDR1 is MNHNS and CDR2 is SASEGT. CDR3 length equals 14 residues. The CDR3 is CASQPTAPNTEAFF. The CDR3 region has the DNA TGTGCCAGCCAACCGACAGCGCCGAACACTGAAGCTTTCTTT.

The chain joins TRBV2 to TRBJ2-5, with 8 nucleotides matching TRBD2. V shed 6 bases, J shed 2 bases, and the junction held 5 bases outside the gene matches. CDR3 length: 14 residues. In germline, CDR1 is SNHLY, CDR2 FYNNEI. The CDR3 nucleotides are TGTGCCAGCAGCGAGCGGGGGCCTCAAGAGACCCAGTACTTC. Protein: CASSERGPQETQYF.

The V and J genes are TRBV28 and TRBJ2-3; D is undetermined. Trimming removed 3 bases at V and 3 bases at J, with 13 bases between. CDR1 and CDR2 (germline): MDHEN, SYDVKM. This CDR3 has 15 amino acids. As DNA, the CDR3 is TGTGCCAGCAGTTTTCTCGAACTTCAAACAGATACGCAGTATTTT. This codes for CASSFLELQTDTQYF.

This clone was seen a single time. CDR3 in amino acids: CASSVGQGQTYGYTF. For the CDR3, the DNA is TGCGCCAGCAGCGTCGGACAGGGCCAAACCTATGGCTACACCTTC. V usage is TRBV5-1 and J usage is TRBJ1-2; 8 nucleotides match TRBD1. The V gene end was trimmed by 4 bases and the J gene end by 4 bases; junction bases not matched to a gene: 9. The V gene's germline CDR1 is SGHRS and CDR2 YFSETQ. The CDR3 loop spans 15 amino acids.

The DNA of the CDR3 is TGCGCCAGCAGCCAAGATCCGCGTGGGCAGAACTTTTATGGCTACACCTTC. Its translation: CASSQDPRGQNFYGYTF. The chain combines TRBV4-3 with TRBJ1-2; D ambiguous. V lost 0 bases to trimming and J lost 5 bases, with 19 bases between them. CDR1 LGHNA and CDR2 YSLEER come from the germline V gene. CDR3 length: 17 amino acids.